The 21 T cell receptor beta chains presented below share a single source sample, sequenced in a study of human T cells and chemical hapten exposure. A single record per CDR3 protein comes from TCRdb applying MiXCR to the RACE reads. The sample contains 150,000 or so distinct CDR3 sequences, about 14% of which appear only once. The time point: patch test 1, 2 weeks after DPC sensitization. The treatment: therapeutic diphenylcyclopropenone sensitization with weekly scalp DPC. The sample consisted of whole blood, taken in connection with sensitization to the hapten diphenylcyclopropenone (DPC). These receptors all come from a woman aged 25 to 39 with alopecia areata. Some clones in this sample may be carry-over from other donors' samples.

Only one count was recorded for this clonotype. The V gene is TRBV12-3 or TRBV12-4, the J gene TRBJ2-1, with 7 bases matching TRBD1. The CDR3 contains 16 residues. With 2 bases clipped from V and 7 bases from J, the junction kept 11 bases outside the gene matches. The CDR3 loop is CASSLWVGGLVNEQFF. CDR3 in DNA: TGTGCCAGCAGTTTATGGGTAGGGGGCCTTGTGAATGAGCAGTTCTTC.

This clonotype was observed at least ten times. This chain joins TRBV28 and TRBJ1-5; unclear D gene. Germline V gene lookup returns CDR1 MDHEN and CDR2 SYDVKM. CDR3 length: 13 amino acids. V shed 6 bases and J shed 8 bases, with 14 bases lying between them. CDR3 nucleotides: TGTGCCAGCAGCCCGGGGAACCCTAAGCCCCAGCATTTT. This codes for CASSPGNPKPQHF.

This clonotype has a count of ten or more. The chain is built from TRBV6-2 or TRBV6-3 and TRBJ2-1, with 10 positions matching TRBD1. CDR3 length: 15 residues. Germline CDR1 MNHEY, CDR2 SVGEGT. V lost 2 bases, J lost 6 bases, and 4 bases stayed unmatched. CDR3 region: CASSYTGQGFNEQFF. Written as DNA, the CDR3 is TGTGCCAGCAGTTACACGGGACAGGGGTTCAATGAGCAGTTCTTC.

This clonotype was counted ten times or more. The gene calls are TRBV12-3 or TRBV12-4 and TRBJ2-4, with D perhaps matching TRBD1 or TRBD2 (5 bases each). V lost 6 bases and J 13 bases, leaving 16 bases between the germline ends. This CDR3 contains 12 residues. The CDR3 DNA sequence: TGTGCCAGCAGAGGGTACGGGGCTTACCAGTACTTC. This codes for CASRGYGAYQYF.

This clonotype has a handful of counts. In DNA, the CDR3 is TGTGCCACCCTCGACCTTTTCCCTGGGGCCAACGTCCTGACTTTC. This translates into CATLDLFPGANVLTF. This chain joins TRBV28 and TRBJ2-6; D is undetermined. Trimming pared 10 bases from V and 2 bases from J, leaving 15 bases between. The CDR3 has 15 amino acids. Germline lookup yields CDR1 MDHEN and CDR2 SYDVKM.

In this sample, this clonotype turned up a few times. J is TRBJ2-5 and V is TRBV5-6; possibly TRBD2 for D (5 bases). CDR1 is SGHDT and CDR2 is YYEEEE in the germline V gene. The V end was cut by 4 bases, the J end by 6 bases, with 10 bases between. This CDR3 has 12 amino acids. The DNA for the CDR3 is TGTGCCAGCAGCCCGGACTCCAAGACCCAGTACTTC. Translation gives CASSPDSKTQYF.

This clonotype was counted at least ten times. The chain combines TRBV4-2 with TRBJ1-5; D is perhaps TRBD1 (6 bases). Looked up from germline, CDR1 is LGHNA and CDR2 is YNFKEQ. V was cut by 4 bases and J by 5 bases, with 18 bases left in between. There are 16 residues in the CDR3. This chain's CDR3 is CASSPGFRQDDQPQHF. The CDR3 nucleotides are TGTGCCAGCAGCCCTGGGTTCCGACAGGATGATCAGCCCCAGCATTTT.

The chain uses TRBV19 and TRBJ2-2; D gene unclear. The CDR3 has 13 amino acids. Trimming removed 0 bases from V and 3 bases from J, with 2 bases in between. CDR1 LNHDA and CDR2 SQIVND come from the germline V gene (reference sequence). CDR3 protein: CASSIDHTGELFF. The CDR3 DNA is TGTGCCAGTAGTATAGACCACACCGGGGAGCTGTTTTTT.

V is TRBV7-2 and J is TRBJ1-1; D unresolved. Germline values: CDR1 SGHTA, CDR2 FQGNSA. This CDR3 has 14 residues. V was trimmed by 1 base and J by 8 bases, leaving 14 bases between them. CDR3 region: CASSLEMRSFEAFF. The CDR3 coding sequence is TGTGCCAGCAGCTTAGAAATGAGGAGTTTCGAAGCTTTCTTT.

The chain joins TRBV3-2 to TRBJ1-2; TRBD1, as called in the table, went unchecked against the DNA. TRBV3-2 is a pseudogene segment. There are 14 residues in the CDR3. Here the CDR3 reads CASSGQGAGYGYTF. The DNA for the CDR3 is TGTGCCAGCAGTGGCCAGGGGGCTGGCTATGGCTACACCTTC.

This clonotype showed up many times. The chain couples TRBV20-1 to TRBJ2-3, with 7 bases that match TRBD1. This CDR3 has 16 residues. Trimming took 3 bases from V and 0 from J; bases not matched to a gene: 9. Per germline, CDR1 DFQATT and CDR2 SNEGSKA (reference sequence). DNA for the CDR3: TGCAGTGCTAGTCCCTTACAGGGGTTCAGCACAGATACGCAGTATTTT. Amino acids: CSASPLQGFSTDTQYF.

With regard to this clonotype: It may be a read error: a sequence one base away is much more abundant. Written as DNA, the CDR3 is TGTGCCAGCAGCTTAACTTACCAGGCGGGAGATACGCGGTATTTT. Encoded protein: CASSLTYQAGDTRYF. The J gene is TRBJ2-3, the V gene TRBV7-3, with TRBD2 identical over 7 bases. The CDR3 is made up of 15 amino acids. CDR1 is SGHTA and CDR2 is FQGTGA in the germline V gene.

This clonotype was found many times. The rearrangement links TRBV10-2 to TRBJ1-2; unclear D gene. Looked up from germline, CDR1 is WSHSY and CDR2 is SAAADI. This CDR3 has 16 residues. Trimming removed 0 bases from V and 3 bases from J, with 14 bases in between. CDR3 DNA: TGCGCCAGCAGTGAGTCGAACTCGCTGGGGTACTATGGCTACACCTTC. Amino acids: CASSESNSLGYYGYTF.

Concerning this clonotype itself: One base away lies a much larger clone, so this may be a sequencing read error. The chain recombines TRBV5-1 with TRBJ2-6; weak D call: TRBD1 (5 bases). Germline V gene sequence: CDR1 SGHRS, CDR2 YFSETQ. The CDR3 contains 16 residues. CDR3 sequence (DNA): TGCGCCAGCAGCCTGACAGCGCTCTCTGGGGCCAACGTCCCGACTTTC. This gives the protein CASSLTALSGANVPTF.

In this sample, this clonotype turned up many times. The chain combines TRBV28 with TRBJ2-7; D is uncertain. CDR1 and CDR2 from the germline V gene are MDHEN and SYDVKM. This CDR3 region has 11 residues. V was clipped by 5 bases and J by 3 bases, with 5 bases between them. The CDR3 region has the DNA TGTGCCAGCAGTCAATACTACGAGCAGTACTTC. Translated, it gives CASSQYYEQYF.

This clonotype was detected a few times. V and J are TRBV5-1 and TRBJ2-2, with 7 bases that match TRBD1. J lost 6 bases, V lost 2 bases, and 4 bases had no gene match. From germline, CDR1 is SGHRS and CDR2 YFSETQ. This CDR3 has 14 residues. This CDR3 is CASSFKGGAGELFF. CDR3 DNA: TGCGCCAGCAGCTTTAAAGGGGGCGCCGGGGAGCTGTTTTTT.

The table lists this clonotype with many counts. The CDR3, as DNA: TGTGCCAGCAGCCCCCATACCGGGACAGTGAACACTGAAGCTTTCTTT. It yields the protein CASSPHTGTVNTEAFF. The chain has TRBV14 and TRBJ1-1; 7 bases fit TRBD1. The CDR3 runs to 16 residues. Per the germline V gene, CDR1 is SGHDN and CDR2 is FVKESK. Trimming cost V 4 bases and J 0 bases; bases outside gene matches: 8.

This clonotype was recorded a few times. The V call is TRBV7-6, the J call TRBJ2-1, with 12 bases that match TRBD1. This CDR3 has 17 amino acids. V dropped 5 bases and J dropped 4; count of bases not matched to a gene: 9. Per the germline V gene, CDR1 is SGHVS and CDR2 is FNYEAQ. The CDR3 protein is CASSGRDRGRFYNEQFF. The CDR3 DNA reads as TGTGCCAGCAGCGGCCGGGACAGGGGGCGTTTTTACAATGAGCAGTTCTTC.

The V gene is TRBV20-1, the J gene TRBJ2-4, with 9 bases fitting TRBD2. The CDR3 extends over 16 amino acids. Unmatched junction bases numbered 12, after V lost 3 bases and J lost 6 bases. Germline-derived CDR1 and CDR2 are DFQATT and SNEGSKA (reference sequence). The CDR3 reads CSARGGIAGAVNIQYF. In DNA form, the CDR3 reads TGCAGTGCTAGGGGGGGAATAGCGGGAGCTGTAAACATTCAGTACTTC.

V is TRBV20-1 and J is TRBJ2-5, with D perhaps TRBD2 (5 bases). CDR1 is DFQATT, CDR2 SNEGSKA, per germline (reference sequence). This CDR3 has 15 amino acids. Trimming left V 3 bases short and J 3 bases short, with 17 bases between. The CDR3 region has the DNA TGCAGTGCTAGCAAGGCTAGCTCGAATGAAGAGACCCAGTACTTC. Translated: CSASKASSNEETQYF.

The CDR3 DNA reads TGTGCCAGCAGCCCGCGCGGGGGAACCTCAGATACGCAGTATTTT. It specifies CASSPRGGTSDTQYF. The chain recombines TRBV6-2 or TRBV6-3 with TRBJ2-3; 7 bases line up with TRBD2. Germline loops: CDR1 MNHEY, CDR2 SVGEGT. The V and J ends lost 6 bases and 4 bases, in that order; junction bases with no gene match: 10. This CDR3 has 15 amino acids.